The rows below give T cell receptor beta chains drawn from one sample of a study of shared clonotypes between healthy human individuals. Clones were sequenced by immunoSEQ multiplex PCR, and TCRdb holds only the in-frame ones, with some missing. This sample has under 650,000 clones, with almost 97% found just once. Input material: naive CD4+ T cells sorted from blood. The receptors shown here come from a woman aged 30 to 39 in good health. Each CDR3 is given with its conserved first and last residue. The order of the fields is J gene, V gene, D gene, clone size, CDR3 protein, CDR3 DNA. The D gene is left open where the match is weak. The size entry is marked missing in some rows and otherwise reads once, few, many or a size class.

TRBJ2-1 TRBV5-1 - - CASSLAGWEAYNEQFF TGCGCCAGCAGCTTGGCCGGGTGGGAGGCCTACAATGAGCAGTTCTTC
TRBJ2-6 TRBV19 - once CASRWGAGANVLTF TGTGCCAGTCGGTGGGGGGCTGGGGCCAACGTCCTGACTTTC
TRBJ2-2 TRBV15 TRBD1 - CATRGQANTGELFF TGTGCCACCCGAGGACAGGCGAACACCGGGGAGCTGTTTTTT
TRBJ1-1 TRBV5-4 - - CASSLGGDGTEAFF TGTGCCAGCAGCTTGGGGGGGGATGGCACTGAAGCTTTCTTT
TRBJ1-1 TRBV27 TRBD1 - CASSSGGYVTEAFF TGTGCCAGCAGCTCAGGGGGTTACGTCACTGAAGCTTTCTTT
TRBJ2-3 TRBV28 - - CASSSMSRTDTQYF TGTGCCAGCAGTAGTATGTCGCGGACAGATACGCAGTATTTT
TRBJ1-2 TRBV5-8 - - CASSLEFVRNYGYTF TGTGCCAGCAGCTTGGAATTTGTCAGAAACTATGGCTACACCTTC
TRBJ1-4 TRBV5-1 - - CASSLVAGLNEKLFF TGCGCCAGCAGCTTGGTGGCAGGCCTTAATGAAAAACTGTTTTTT
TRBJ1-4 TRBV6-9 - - CASSFSRGRNEKLFF TGTGCCAGCAGTTTCTCCCGGGGGCGAAATGAAAAACTGTTTTTT
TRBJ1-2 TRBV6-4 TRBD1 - CASSDFQGAGGYTF TGTGCCAGCAGTGACTTCCAGGGGGCGGGAGGCTACACCTTC
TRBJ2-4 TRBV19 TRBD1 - CASSKGQGASKNIQYF TGTGCCAGTAGTAAGGGACAGGGGGCGAGCAAAAACATTCAGTACTTC
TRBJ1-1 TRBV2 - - CASRVTVNTEAFF TGTGCCAGCCGCGTGACAGTGAACACTGAAGCTTTCTTT
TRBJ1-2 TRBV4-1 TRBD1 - CASSRRPGQALYGYTF TGCGCCAGCAGCCGGCGACCGGGACAGGCTCTCTATGGCTACACCTTC
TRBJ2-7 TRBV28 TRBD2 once CASTLGGLSSYEQYF TGTGCCAGCACCCTGGGAGGGTTGAGCTCCTACGAGCAGTACTTC
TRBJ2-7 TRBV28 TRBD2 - CASSFLAGGYEQYF TGTGCCAGCAGTTTTCTAGCGGGAGGCTACGAGCAGTACTTC
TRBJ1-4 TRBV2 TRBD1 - CASETGWDEEKLFF TGTGCCTCCGAGACAGGGTGGGATGAGGAAAAACTGTTTTTT
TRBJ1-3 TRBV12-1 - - CASSFTRDRVGNTIYF TGTGCCAGCAGCTTCACCCGGGACAGGGTAGGAAACACCATATATTTT
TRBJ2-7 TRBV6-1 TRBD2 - CASSGTAGYGLAGAAYEQYF TGTGCCAGCAGTGGAACTGCAGGGTACGGACTAGCGGGAGCGGCCTACGAGCAGTACTTC
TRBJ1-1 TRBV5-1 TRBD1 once CASSSGQGNTEAFF TGCGCCAGCAGCTCCGGACAGGGTAATACTGAAGCTTTCTTT
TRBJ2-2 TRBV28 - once CASSSPSPGELFF TGTGCCAGCAGTTCTCCCAGTCCGGGGGAGCTGTTTTTT
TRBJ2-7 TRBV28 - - CASSHYEQYF TGTGCCAGCAGCCACTACGAGCAGTACTTC
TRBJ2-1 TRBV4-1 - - CASSQVRDSGNEQFF TGCGCCAGCAGCCAAGTCCGGGACTCCGGTAATGAGCAGTTCTTC